What follows describes a single T cell receptor (beta chain). This sample was taken from a study of blood T cell repertoires in COVID-19. Turning to the study itself: Sample material is recorded as cDNA or gDNA derived from T cells, B-cell-depleted T cells, or PBMCs.

Original processing notes: Nucleated cell number was recorded as an estimate derived from reference gene primer amplification. The method was immunoSEQ multiplex PCR; TCRdb's version includes in-frame clones alone and lacks a portion of them. V and J calls and clone size are given by that table; D and trimming were obtained from the DNA. The profile shows around 270,000 clones, more than 75% of them singletons. Germline V gene sequence: CDR1 SGHTA, CDR2 FQGNSA. The CDR3 is made up of 14 amino acids. The V end was cut by 6 bases, the J end by 4 bases, with 12 bases between. The source of this sequence is a woman aged 45 to 65 with acute or convalescent COVID-19. The genes are TRBV7-2 and TRBJ2-2, with no clear D. The sequencing sample was made of peripheral blood. The DNA of the CDR3 is TGTGCCAGCAGTCCCTTCGTCAGCACCGGGGAGCTGTTTTTT. It encodes CASSPFVSTGELFF.